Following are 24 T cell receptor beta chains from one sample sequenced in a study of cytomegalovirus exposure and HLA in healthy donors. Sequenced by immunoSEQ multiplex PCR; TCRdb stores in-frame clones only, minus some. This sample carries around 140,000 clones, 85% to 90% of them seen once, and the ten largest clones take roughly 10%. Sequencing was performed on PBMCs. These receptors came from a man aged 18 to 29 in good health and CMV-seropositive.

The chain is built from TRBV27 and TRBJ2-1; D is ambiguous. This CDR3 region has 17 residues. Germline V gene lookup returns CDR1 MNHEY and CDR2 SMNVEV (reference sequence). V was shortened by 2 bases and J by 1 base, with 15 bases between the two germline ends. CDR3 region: CASSLNGLDPSYNEQFF. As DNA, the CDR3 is TGTGCCAGCAGTTTAAATGGTCTAGACCCTTCCTACAATGAGCAGTTCTTC.

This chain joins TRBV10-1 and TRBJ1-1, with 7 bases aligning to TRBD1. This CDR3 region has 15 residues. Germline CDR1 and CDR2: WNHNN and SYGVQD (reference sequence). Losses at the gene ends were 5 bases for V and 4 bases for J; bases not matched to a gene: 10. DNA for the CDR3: TGCGCCAGCAGTCCAGCGAACAGGGGAGTCACTGAAGCTTTCTTT. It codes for CASSPANRGVTEAFF.

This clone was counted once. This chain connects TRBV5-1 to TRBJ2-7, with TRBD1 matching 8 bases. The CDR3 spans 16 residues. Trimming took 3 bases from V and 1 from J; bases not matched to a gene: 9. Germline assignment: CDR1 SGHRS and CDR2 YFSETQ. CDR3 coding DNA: TGCGCCAGCAGCTATCTGTCCGGACAGGGTTCCTACGAGCAGTACTTC. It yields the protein CASSYLSGQGSYEQYF.

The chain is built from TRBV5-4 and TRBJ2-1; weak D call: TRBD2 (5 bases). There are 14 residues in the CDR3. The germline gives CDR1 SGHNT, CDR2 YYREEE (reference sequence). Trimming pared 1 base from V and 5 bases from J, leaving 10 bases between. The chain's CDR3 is CASSLPGLNNEQFF. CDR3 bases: TGTGCCAGCAGCTTGCCCGGACTGAACAATGAGCAGTTCTTC.

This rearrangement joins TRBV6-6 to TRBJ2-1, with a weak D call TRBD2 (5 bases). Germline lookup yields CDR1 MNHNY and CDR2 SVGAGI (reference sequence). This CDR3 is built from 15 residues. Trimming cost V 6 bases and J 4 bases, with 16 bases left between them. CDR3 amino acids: CASRPLPGRYNEQFF. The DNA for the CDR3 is TGTGCCAGCAGGCCCCTGCCGGGAAGGTACAATGAGCAGTTCTTC.

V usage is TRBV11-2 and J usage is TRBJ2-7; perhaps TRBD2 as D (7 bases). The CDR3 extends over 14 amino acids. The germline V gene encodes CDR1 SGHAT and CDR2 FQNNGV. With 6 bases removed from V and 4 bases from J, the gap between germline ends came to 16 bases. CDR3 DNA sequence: TGTGCCAGCAGTCCAGCCGAGGGGGGGTACGAGCAGTACTTC. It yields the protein CASSPAEGGYEQYF. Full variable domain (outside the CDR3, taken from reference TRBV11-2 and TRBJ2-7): EAGVAQSPRYKIIEKRQSVAFWCNPISGHATLYWYQQILGQGPKLLIQFQNNGVVDDSQLPKDRFSAERLKGVDSTLKIQPAKLEDSAVYLCASSPAEGGYEQYFGPGTRLTVT.

CDR3 sequence reads: CASRPLGHNTGELFF. CDR3 DNA: TGTGCCAGTAGACCCCTGGGACATAACACCGGGGAGCTGTTTTTT. The chain employs TRBV19 and TRBJ2-2; tentative D call: TRBD1 (6 bases). V was trimmed by 6 bases and J by 2 bases, leaving 13 bases between them. Per the germline V gene, CDR1 is LNHDA and CDR2 is SQIVND (reference sequence). This CDR3 region has 15 residues.

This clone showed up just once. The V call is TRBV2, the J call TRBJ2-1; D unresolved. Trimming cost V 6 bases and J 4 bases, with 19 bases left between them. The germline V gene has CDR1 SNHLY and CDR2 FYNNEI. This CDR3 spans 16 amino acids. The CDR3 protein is CASSQTLIPAYNEQFF. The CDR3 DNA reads TGTGCCAGCAGCCAAACCCTAATTCCCGCTTACAATGAGCAGTTCTTC.

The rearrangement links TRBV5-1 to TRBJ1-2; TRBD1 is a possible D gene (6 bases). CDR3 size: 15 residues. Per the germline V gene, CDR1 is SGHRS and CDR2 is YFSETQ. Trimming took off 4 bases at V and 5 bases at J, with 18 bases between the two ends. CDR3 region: CASSPYGTFGYGYTF. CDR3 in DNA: TGCGCCAGCAGCCCGTACGGGACATTCGGATATGGCTACACCTTC.

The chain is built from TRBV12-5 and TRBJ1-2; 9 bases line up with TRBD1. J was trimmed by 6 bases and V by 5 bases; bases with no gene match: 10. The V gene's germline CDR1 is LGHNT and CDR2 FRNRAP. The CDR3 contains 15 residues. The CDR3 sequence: CASGIGTGFIHGYTF. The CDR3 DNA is TGTGCTAGTGGTATCGGGACAGGGTTCATCCATGGCTACACCTTC.

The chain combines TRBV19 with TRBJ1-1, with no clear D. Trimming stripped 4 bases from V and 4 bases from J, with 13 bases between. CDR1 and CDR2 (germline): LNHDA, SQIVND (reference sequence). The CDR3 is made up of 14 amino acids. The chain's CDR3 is CASSRERLGTEAFF. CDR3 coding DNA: TGTGCCAGTAGTAGGGAGCGATTGGGCACTGAAGCTTTCTTT.

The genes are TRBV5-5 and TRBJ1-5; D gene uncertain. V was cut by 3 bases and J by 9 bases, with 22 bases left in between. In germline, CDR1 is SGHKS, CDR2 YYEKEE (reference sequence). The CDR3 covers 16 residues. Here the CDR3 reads CASSYWSKGENSPQHF. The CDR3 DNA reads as TGTGCCAGCAGCTACTGGTCAAAGGGAGAGAATTCGCCCCAGCATTTT. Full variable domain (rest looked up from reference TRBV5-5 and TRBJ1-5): DAGVTQSPTHLIKTRGQQVTLRCSPISGHKSVSWYQQVLGQGPQFIFQYYEKEERGRGNFPDRFSARQFPNYSSELNVNALLLGDSALYLCASSYWSKGENSPQHFGDGTRLSIL.

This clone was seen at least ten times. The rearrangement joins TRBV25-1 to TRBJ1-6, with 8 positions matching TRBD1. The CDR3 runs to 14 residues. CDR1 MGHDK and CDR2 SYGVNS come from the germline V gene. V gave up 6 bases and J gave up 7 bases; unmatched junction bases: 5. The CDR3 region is CASRGTGGNSPLHF. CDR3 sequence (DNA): TGTGCCAGCAGGGGGACAGGTGGAAATTCACCCCTCCACTTT. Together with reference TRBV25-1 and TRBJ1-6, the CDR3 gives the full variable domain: EADIYQTPRYLVIGTGKKITLECSQTMGHDKMYWYQQDPGMELHLIHYSYGVNSTEKGDLSSESTVSRIRTEHFPLTLESARPSHTSQYLCASRGTGGNSPLHFGNGTRLTVT.

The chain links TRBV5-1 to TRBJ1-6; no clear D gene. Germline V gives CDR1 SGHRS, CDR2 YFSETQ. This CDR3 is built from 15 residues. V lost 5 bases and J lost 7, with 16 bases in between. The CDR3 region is CASSISGPPNSPLHF. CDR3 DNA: TGCGCCAGCAGTATTAGCGGGCCACCGAATTCACCCCTCCACTTT.

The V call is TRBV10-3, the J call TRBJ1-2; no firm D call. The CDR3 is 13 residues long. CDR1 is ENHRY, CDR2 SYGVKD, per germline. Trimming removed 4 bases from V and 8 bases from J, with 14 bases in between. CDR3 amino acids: CAISVENPSGYTF. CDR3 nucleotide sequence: TGTGCCATCAGTGTGGAGAATCCTTCAGGCTACACCTTC.

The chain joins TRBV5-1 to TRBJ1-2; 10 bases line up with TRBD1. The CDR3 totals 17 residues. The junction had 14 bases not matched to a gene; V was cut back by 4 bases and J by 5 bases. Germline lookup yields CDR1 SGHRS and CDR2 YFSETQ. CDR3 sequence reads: CASSVGGQGTHNYGYTF. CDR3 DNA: TGCGCCAGCAGCGTCGGGGGACAGGGGACTCACAATTATGGCTACACCTTC.

The CDR3 region is CASRAGGIHGAQYF. CDR3 coding DNA: TGTGCCAGTCGGGCGGGCGGGATTCACGGGGCCCAGTACTTC. The genes are TRBV19 and TRBJ2-7; D might be TRBD2 (6 bases). The germline CDR1 and CDR2 sequences are LNHDA and SQIVND (reference sequence). The CDR3 covers 14 residues. With 8 bases removed from V and 10 bases from J, the gap between germline ends came to 24 bases.

CDR3 residues: CASSLAWAGGPDNEQFF. CDR3 sequence (DNA): TGTGCCAGCAGCTTAGCATGGGCGGGGGGGCCCGACAATGAGCAGTTCTTC. The chain employs TRBV7-9 and TRBJ2-1; 9 positions agree with TRBD2. Looked up from germline, CDR1 is SEHNR and CDR2 is FQNEAQ (reference sequence). V lost 0 bases, J lost 5 bases, and 8 bases stayed unmatched. This CDR3 region has 17 residues.

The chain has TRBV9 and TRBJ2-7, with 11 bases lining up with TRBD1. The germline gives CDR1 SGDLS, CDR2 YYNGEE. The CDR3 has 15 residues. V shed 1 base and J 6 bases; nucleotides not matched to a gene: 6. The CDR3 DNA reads TGTGCCAGCAGCGTAATGGGACAGGGGGTCAGCGAGCAGTACTTC. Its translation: CASSVMGQGVSEQYF.

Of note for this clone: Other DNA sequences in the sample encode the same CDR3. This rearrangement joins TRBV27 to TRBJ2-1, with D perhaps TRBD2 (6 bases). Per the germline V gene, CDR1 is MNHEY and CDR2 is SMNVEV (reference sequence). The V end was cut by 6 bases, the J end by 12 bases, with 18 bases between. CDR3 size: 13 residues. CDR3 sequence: CASRPGLLAPQFF. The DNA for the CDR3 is TGTGCCAGCAGACCTGGGCTACTAGCCCCGCAGTTCTTC.

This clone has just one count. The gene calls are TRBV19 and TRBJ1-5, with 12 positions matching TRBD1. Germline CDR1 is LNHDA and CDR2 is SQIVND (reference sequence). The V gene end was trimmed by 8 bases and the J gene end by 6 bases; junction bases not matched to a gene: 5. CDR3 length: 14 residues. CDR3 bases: TGTGCCAGTTCCGGGACAGGGGGCTCTCAGCCCCAGCATTTT. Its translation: CASSGTGGSQPQHF.

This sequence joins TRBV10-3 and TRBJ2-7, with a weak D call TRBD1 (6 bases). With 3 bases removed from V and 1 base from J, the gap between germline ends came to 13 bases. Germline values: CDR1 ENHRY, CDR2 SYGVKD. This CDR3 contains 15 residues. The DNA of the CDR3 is TGTGCCATCAGTGAACCCCCAGGGGCATCCTACGAGCAGTACTTC. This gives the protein CAISEPPGASYEQYF.

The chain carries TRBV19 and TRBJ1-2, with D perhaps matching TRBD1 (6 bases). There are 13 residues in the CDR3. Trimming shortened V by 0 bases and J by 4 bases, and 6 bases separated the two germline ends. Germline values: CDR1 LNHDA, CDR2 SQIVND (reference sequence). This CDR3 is CASSIDRGYGYTF. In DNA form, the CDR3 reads TGTGCCAGTAGTATAGACAGGGGCTATGGCTACACCTTC.

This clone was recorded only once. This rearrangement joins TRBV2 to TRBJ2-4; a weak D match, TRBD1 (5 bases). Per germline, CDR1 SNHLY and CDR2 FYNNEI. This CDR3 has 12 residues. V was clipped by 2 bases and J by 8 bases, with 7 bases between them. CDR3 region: CASSERGYIQYF. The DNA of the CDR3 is TGTGCCAGCAGTGAAAGGGGTTACATTCAGTACTTC.